The clone carrying this TCR beta chain was counted a few times. In the original processing: Using reference gene primer amplification, nucleated cell counts were estimated. The method was immunoSEQ multiplex PCR; TCRdb's version includes in-frame clones alone and lacks a portion of them. From that table come the V and J calls and clone size; the DNA was used to work out D and trimming. This table holds about 160,000 clones, less than 85% found once. The CDR3 spans 15 residues. Deletions cut 2 bases from V and 7 bases from J, with 17 bases between. Germline V lookup: CDR1 MNHEY, CDR2 SVGAGI. The data are from a study of blood T cell repertoires in COVID-19. The wider study: From T cells, B-cell-depleted T cells, or PBMCs came the material, which was cDNA or gDNA.

The sequenced sample consisted of peripheral blood. This chain links TRBV6-5 with TRBJ1-2; tentative D call: TRBD1 (6 bases). The origin of this receptor is a woman aged 80 or older with active or convalescent COVID-19. The CDR3 sequence is CASSYRTGGRAGYTF. The CDR3 DNA is TGTGCCAGCAGTTACCGAACGGGGGGCCGTGCTGGCTACACCTTC.